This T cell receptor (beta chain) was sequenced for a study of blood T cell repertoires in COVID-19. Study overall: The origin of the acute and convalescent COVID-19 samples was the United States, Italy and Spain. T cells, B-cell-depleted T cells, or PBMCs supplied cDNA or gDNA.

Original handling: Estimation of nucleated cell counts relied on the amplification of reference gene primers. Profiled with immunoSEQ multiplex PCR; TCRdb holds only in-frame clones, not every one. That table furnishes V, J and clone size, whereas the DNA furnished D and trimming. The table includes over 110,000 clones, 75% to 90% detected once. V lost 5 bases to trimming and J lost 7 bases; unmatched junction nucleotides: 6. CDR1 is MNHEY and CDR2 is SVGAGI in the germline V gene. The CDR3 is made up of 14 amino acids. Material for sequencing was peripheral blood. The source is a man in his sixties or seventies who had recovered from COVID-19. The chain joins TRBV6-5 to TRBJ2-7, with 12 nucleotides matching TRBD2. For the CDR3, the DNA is TGTGCCAGCAGTCAAACGACTAGCGGGAGAGAGCAGTACTTC. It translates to CASSQTTSGREQYF.